Listed below are T cell receptor beta chains from one sample, sequenced in a study of T cells in Graves' hyperthyroidism and ophthalmopathy. TCRdb itself ran the multiplex PCR reads through MiXCR, one entry per CDR3 protein. The table lists about 840,000 distinct CDR3 sequences, 35% to 40% of them singletons, with roughly 8.3% in the top ten. The sequencing input was blood. These receptors were obtained from a man between 18 and 35 years old with Graves' hyperthyroidism. Both conserved end residues are part of each CDR3. The D gene is left open where the match is weak. Where a row states a size, it is once, few, many or the class of an expanded clone; other rows omit it.

>.|few|13|TRBJ2-5|TRBV6-5
CASSGQWGETQYF
TGTGCCAGCAGTGGACAGTGGGGGGAGACCCAGTACTTC
>.|.|14|TRBJ1-6|TRBV7-4
CASSQARVDSPLHF
TGCGCCAGCAGCCAAGCTAGGGTGGATTCACCCCTCCACTTT
>TRBD2|few|14|TRBJ2-5|TRBV24-1
CATRAAGVTETQYF
TGTGCCACCCGAGCGGCGGGGGTAACGGAGACCCAGTACTTC
>TRBD1|.|16|TRBJ2-5|TRBV7-8
CASSERDRAGEETQYF
TGTGCCAGCAGTGAAAGGGACAGGGCGGGAGAAGAGACCCAGTACTTC
>.|.|12|TRBJ1-1|TRBV28
CASSSWGLRSFF
TGTGCCAGCAGTTCCTGGGGGCTGAGATCTTTCTTT
>TRBD1|few|15|TRBJ2-5|TRBV9
CASSVVDRGAGTQYF
TGTGCCAGCAGCGTAGTAGACAGGGGGGCCGGGACCCAGTACTTC
>.|many|13|TRBJ1-5|TRBV19
CASSIDPGQPQHF
TGTGCCAGTAGTATAGATCCCGGTCAGCCCCAGCATTTT
>.|.|13|TRBJ2-2|TRBV11-1
CASSPRLDRELFF
TGTGCCAGCAGCCCGCGGCTGGACCGGGAGCTGTTTTTT
>.|.|13|TRBJ1-2|TRBV5-1
CASSPGALDGYTF
TGTGCCAGCAGCCCCGGCGCTCTCGACGGCTACACCTTC
>.|.|12|TRBJ1-2|TRBV29-1
CSVAGQTNGYTF
TGCAGCGTTGCCGGGCAGACTAATGGCTACACCTTC
>TRBD1|.|13|TRBJ1-5|TRBV20-1
CSARDREVQPQHF
TGCAGTGCTAGGGACAGGGAAGTTCAGCCCCAGCATTTT
>.|many|12|TRBJ1-2|TRBV20-1
CSAPGRGDGYTF
TGCAGTGCGCCCGGGAGGGGAGATGGCTACACCTTC
>.|many|13|TRBJ1-6|TRBV2
CASSTFGHPSMHF
TGTGCCAGCAGTACCTTCGGGCATCCCTCGATGCACTTT
>.|many|16|TRBJ1-5|TRBV2
CASSFTRKEGNQPQHF
TGTGCCAGCAGTTTTACGCGTAAGGAGGGCAATCAGCCCCAGCATTTT
>.|few|12|TRBJ2-5|TRBV6-1
CASFGAGETQYF
TGTGCCAGCTTTGGCGCCGGTGAGACCCAGTACTTC
>TRBD2|many|14|TRBJ2-5|TRBV9
CASSAGLAEETQYF
TGTGCCAGCAGTGCGGGACTAGCGGAAGAGACCCAGTACTTC
>.|.|14|TRBJ1-5|TRBV10-3
CASSDGAGIQPQHF
TGTGCCAGCAGTGATGGGGCAGGGATACAGCCCCAGCATTTT
>TRBD1|many|12|TRBJ1-1|TRBV19
CASSAPGGSAFF
TGTGCCAGTAGTGCCCCAGGGGGGTCAGCTTTCTTT
>.|.|15|TRBJ2-7|TRBV7-9
CASSYSTGGAYEQYF
TGTGCCAGCAGTTACTCGACCGGGGGAGCCTACGAGCAGTACTTC
>TRBD1|few|15|TRBJ1-3|TRBV19
CASRTGTGGLNTIYF
TGTGCCAGCAGAACCGGGACAGGGGGCTTAAACACCATATATTTT
>TRBD1|.|17|TRBJ1-1|TRBV12-3/TRBV12-4
CASSLPDRENRNTEAFF
TGTGCCAGCAGTTTACCGGACAGGGAGAATCGGAACACTGAAGCTTTCTTT
>.|.|15|TRBJ2-3|TRBV10-3
CAISAGRGGTDTQYF
TGTGCCATCAGTGCAGGTCGGGGCGGCACAGATACGCAGTATTTT
>TRBD1|.|16|TRBJ1-5|TRBV19
CASRNTGVWGNQPQHF
TGTGCCAGTAGAAATACAGGGGTTTGGGGCAATCAGCCCCAGCATTTT
>.|many|14|TRBJ1-2|TRBV7-9
CASSSTDVLYGYTF
TGTGCCAGCAGCTCCACGGACGTTCTCTATGGCTACACCTTC
>.|few|14|TRBJ2-7|TRBV4-1
CASSQVGRGNEQYF
TGCGCCAGCAGCCAAGTAGGCAGGGGTAACGAGCAGTACTTC
>TRBD1|.|15|TRBJ1-4|TRBV6-5
CASSSDRGYHEKLFF
TGTGCCAGCAGTTCGGACAGGGGTTATCATGAAAAACTGTTTTTT
>.|.|14|TRBJ1-1|TRBV10-3
CAISRDPGSTEAFF
TGTGCCATCAGTAGGGACCCGGGGTCGACTGAAGCTTTCTTT
>TRBD2|.|14|TRBJ2-2|TRBV7-9
CASSLGLGSGELVF
TGTGCCAGCAGCTTGGGACTAGGATCCGGGGAGCTGGTTTTT
>TRBD1|many|15|TRBJ1-2|TRBV7-9
CASSFFGTANYGYTF
TGTGCCAGCAGCTTTTTCGGGACAGCTAACTATGGCTACACCTTC
>.|.|13|TRBJ1-2|TRBV10-3
CAISRDGRGGYTF
TGTGCCATCAGCCGGGACGGACGAGGCGGCTACACCTTC
>TRBD2|.|17|TRBJ2-5|TRBV2
CATQTPLASGSSETQYF
TGTGCCACCCAAACCCCGCTGGCTAGCGGGAGTTCGGAGACCCAGTACTTC
>.|few|15|TRBJ2-7|TRBV12-3/TRBV12-4
CASSLAGLSFYEQYF
TGTGCCAGCAGTTTAGCGGGGTTATCCTTTTACGAGCAGTACTTC
>.|.|14|TRBJ2-7|TRBV6-6
CASSYYEDSYEQYF
TGTGCCAGCAGTTACTACGAGGACTCCTACGAGCAGTACTTC
>.|.|16|TRBJ2-2|TRBV12-3/TRBV12-4
CASSLSGTPNTGELFF
TGTGCCAGCAGTTTGTCAGGGACGCCGAACACCGGGGAGCTGTTTTTT
>.|few|14|TRBJ2-5|TRBV10-3
CAISNSPPQETQYF
TGTGCCATCAGTAATTCCCCACCACAAGAGACCCAGTACTTC
>.|many|14|TRBJ2-5|TRBV2
CASSESGRGETQYF
TGTGCCAGCAGCGAAAGCGGGCGGGGAGAGACCCAGTACTTC
>.|many|12|TRBJ1-1|TRBV29-1
CSVDGGGTEAFF
TGCAGCGTTGATGGTGGGGGAACTGAAGCTTTCTTT
>.|many|14|TRBJ1-1|TRBV7-2
CASSLVRMGREAFF
TGTGCCAGCAGCTTAGTAAGGATGGGCAGAGAAGCTTTCTTT
>TRBD1|few|15|TRBJ2-7|TRBV7-2
CASSLVGTVFYEQYF
TGTGCCAGCAGCTTAGTCGGGACAGTTTTCTACGAGCAGTACTTC
>TRBD1|.|15|TRBJ2-6|TRBV2
CADRVPSSGANVLTF
TGTGCCGACAGGGTCCCTAGCTCTGGGGCCAACGTCCTGACTTTC
>.|few|15|TRBJ1-1|TRBV7-9
CASTISGVRDTEAFF
TGTGCCAGCACCATATCAGGGGTCCGGGACACTGAAGCTTTCTTT
>.|few|15|TRBJ1-6|TRBV20-1
CSARTEDTLLSPLHF
TGCAGTGCTAGAACCGAGGACACTTTACTTTCACCCCTCCACTTT
>.|.|13|TRBJ1-1|TRBV2
CARETWANTEAFF
TGTGCCCGGGAGACGTGGGCGAACACTGAAGCTTTCTTT
>TRBD1|.|16|TRBJ2-5|TRBV6-1
CASSWDRDRGQETQYF
TGTGCCAGCAGTTGGGACCGGGACAGGGGTCAAGAGACCCAGTACTTC
>.|few|14|TRBJ1-4|TRBV9
CASSVDWGGEKLFF
TGTGCCAGCAGCGTAGATTGGGGTGGGGAAAAACTGTTTTTT
>TRBD1|.|18|TRBJ1-4|TRBV5-1
CASSQGPGQSATNEKLFF
TGCGCCAGCAGCCAAGGGCCGGGACAGTCAGCAACTAATGAAAAACTGTTTTTT
>.|.|14|TRBJ2-7|TRBV7-9
CASSFEGPSYEQYF
TGTGCCAGCAGCTTTGAGGGTCCCTCCTACGAGCAGTACTTC
>.|few|14|TRBJ2-2|TRBV12-3/TRBV12-4
CASSLFQGVRELFF
TGTGCCAGCAGTTTGTTTCAGGGCGTGAGGGAGCTGTTTTTT
>.|many|13|TRBJ1-2|TRBV12-3/TRBV12-4
CASSLYALNGYTF
TGTGCCAGCAGTTTATATGCGTTGAATGGCTACACCTTC
>.|.|14|TRBJ1-6|TRBV12-3/TRBV12-4
CASSRVSANSPLHF
TGTGCCAGCAGCCGGGTGAGCGCCAATTCACCCCTCCACTTT